One TCR beta chain is described in this entry. The data were produced by immunoSEQ multiplex PCR, yet TCRdb's version contains in-frame clones alone and is incomplete. The table lists about 45,000 clones, around 63% of them singletons. This record comes from a study of radiotherapy plus CTLA-4 blockade in lung cancer. Germline V gene sequence: CDR1 GTSNPN, CDR2 SVGIG (reference sequence). With 3 bases removed from V and 6 bases from J, the gap between germline ends came to 21 bases. The CDR3 covers 17 residues. This chain uses TRBV30 with TRBJ1-6, with a possible D match to TRBD1 (6 bases). The source material was peripheral blood, sampled from a patient treated with radiotherapy plus ipilimumab. This clonotype originated in a human donor with non-small cell lung cancer who had a partial response to radiotherapy plus ipilimumab. The CDR3: CAWRSRVWGPSNSPLHF. CDR3 nucleotides: TGTGCCTGGAGGTCCCGGGTTTGGGGGCCGTCTAATTCACCCCTCCACTTT.